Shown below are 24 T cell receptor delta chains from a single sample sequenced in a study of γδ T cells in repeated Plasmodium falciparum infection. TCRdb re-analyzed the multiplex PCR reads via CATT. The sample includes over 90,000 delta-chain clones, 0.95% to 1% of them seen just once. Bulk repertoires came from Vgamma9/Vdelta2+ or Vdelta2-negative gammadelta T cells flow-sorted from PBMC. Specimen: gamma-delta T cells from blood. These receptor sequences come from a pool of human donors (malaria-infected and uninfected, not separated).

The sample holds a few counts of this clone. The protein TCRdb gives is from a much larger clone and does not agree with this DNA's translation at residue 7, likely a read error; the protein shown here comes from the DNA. CDR3 protein: CACDPIFAGDPSRVFDTDKLIF. CDR3 in DNA: TGTGCCTGTGACCCCATTTTTGCTGGGGACCCTAGTAGGGTCTTCGACACCGATAAACTCATCTTT. The chain is built from TRDV2 and TRDJ1, with TRDD3 as a possible D gene (6 bases). No J gene is reported in TCRdb; it was inferred here by comparing the DNA with germline. V was pared by 3 bases and J by 0 bases, with 34 bases between. Germline loops: CDR1 GEAIGNYY, CDR2 EKD. This CDR3 region has 22 residues.

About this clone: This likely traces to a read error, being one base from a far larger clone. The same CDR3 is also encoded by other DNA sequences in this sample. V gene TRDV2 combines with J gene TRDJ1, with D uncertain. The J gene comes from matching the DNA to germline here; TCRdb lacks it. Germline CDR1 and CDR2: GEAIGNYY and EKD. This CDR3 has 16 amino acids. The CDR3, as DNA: TGTGCCTGTGACACCCACCTGACAAAAAACACCGACAAACTCATCTTT. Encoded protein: CACDTHLTKNTDKLIF.

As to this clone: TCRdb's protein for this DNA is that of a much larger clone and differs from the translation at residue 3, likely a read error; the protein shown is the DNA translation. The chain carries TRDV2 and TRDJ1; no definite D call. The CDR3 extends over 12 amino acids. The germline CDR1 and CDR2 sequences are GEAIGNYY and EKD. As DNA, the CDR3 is TGTGCCCGTGACACCGGCGACGATAAACTCATCTTT. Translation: CARDTGDDKLIF.

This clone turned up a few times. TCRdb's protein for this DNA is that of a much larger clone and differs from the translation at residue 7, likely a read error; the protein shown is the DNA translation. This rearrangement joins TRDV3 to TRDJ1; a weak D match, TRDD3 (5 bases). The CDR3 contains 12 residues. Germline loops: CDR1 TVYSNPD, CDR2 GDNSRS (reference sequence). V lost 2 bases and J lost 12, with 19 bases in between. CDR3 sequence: CAFVAGQKRVIF. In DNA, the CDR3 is TGTGCCTTTGTAGCTGGGCAGAAGAGGGTCATCTTT.

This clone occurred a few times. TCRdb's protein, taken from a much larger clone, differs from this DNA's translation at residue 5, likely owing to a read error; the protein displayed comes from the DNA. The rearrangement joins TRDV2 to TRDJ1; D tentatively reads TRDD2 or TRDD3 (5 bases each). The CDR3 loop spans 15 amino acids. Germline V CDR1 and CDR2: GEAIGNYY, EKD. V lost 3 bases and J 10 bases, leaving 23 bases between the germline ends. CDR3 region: CACDAGDLGPSGLIF. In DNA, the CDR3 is TGTGCCTGTGACGCCGGAGACCTGGGTCCTTCAGGACTCATCTTT.

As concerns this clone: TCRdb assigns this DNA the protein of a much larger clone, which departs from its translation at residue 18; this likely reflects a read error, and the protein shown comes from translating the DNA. CDR3 protein: CALGKPLTLPSRVGYAGHTDKLIF. Here the CDR3 DNA reads TGTGCTCTTGGGAAGCCCCTCACCCTGCCTTCCCGTGTTGGATACGCCGGGCACACCGATAAACTCATCTTT. The chain couples TRDV1 to TRDJ1, with D perhaps TRDD3 (7 bases). The J gene is absent in TCRdb and was assigned here via DNA matching to germline. The CDR3 spans 24 residues. Germline V gene sequence: CDR1 TSWWSYY, CDR2 QGS. V gave up 5 bases and J gave up 0 bases, with 40 bases separating them.

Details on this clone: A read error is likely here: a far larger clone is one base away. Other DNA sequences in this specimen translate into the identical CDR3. The CDR3 reads CALGERQTPGVLLHTDKLIF. The CDR3 coding sequence is TGTGCTCTTGGGGAAAGACAAACCCCAGGAGTACTTCTCCACACCGACAAACTCATCTTT. The chain couples TRDV1 to TRDJ1; D not certain. TCRdb is silent on the J gene; assignment here came from matching the DNA to germline. The CDR3 totals 20 residues. The germline V gene encodes CDR1 TSWWSYY and CDR2 QGS.

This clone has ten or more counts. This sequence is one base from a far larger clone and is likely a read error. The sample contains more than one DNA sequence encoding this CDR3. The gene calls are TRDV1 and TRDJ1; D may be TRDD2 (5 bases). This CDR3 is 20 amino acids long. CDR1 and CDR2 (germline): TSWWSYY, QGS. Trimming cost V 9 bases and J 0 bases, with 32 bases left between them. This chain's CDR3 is CALVFPDLVGVPLYTDKLIF. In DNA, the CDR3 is TGTGCTCTCGTGTTTCCTGATTTAGTGGGTGTTCCTCTATACACCGATAAACTCATCTTT.

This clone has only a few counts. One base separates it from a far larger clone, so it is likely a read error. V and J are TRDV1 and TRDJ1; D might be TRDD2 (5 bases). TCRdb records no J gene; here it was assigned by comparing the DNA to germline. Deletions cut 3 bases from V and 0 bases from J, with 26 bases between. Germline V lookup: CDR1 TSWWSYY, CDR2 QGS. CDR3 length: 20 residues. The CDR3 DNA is TGTGCTCTTGGGGATACCCCTAACCCCTTCGGGGTCCAGTACACCGATAAACTCATCTTT. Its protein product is CALGDTPNPFGVQYTDKLIF.

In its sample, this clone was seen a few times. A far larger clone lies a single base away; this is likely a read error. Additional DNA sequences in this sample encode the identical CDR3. CDR3 protein: CACDTAGDSDKLIF. The CDR3 nucleotides are TGTGCCTGTGACACCGCAGGGGACTCCGATAAACTCATCTTT. This sequence joins TRDV2 and TRDJ1, with TRDD3 as a possible D gene (5 bases). TCRdb records no J gene; here it was assigned by comparing the DNA to germline. In germline, CDR1 is GEAIGNYY, CDR2 EKD. V dropped 0 bases and J dropped 3 bases, with 10 bases sitting between them. CDR3 length: 14 amino acids.

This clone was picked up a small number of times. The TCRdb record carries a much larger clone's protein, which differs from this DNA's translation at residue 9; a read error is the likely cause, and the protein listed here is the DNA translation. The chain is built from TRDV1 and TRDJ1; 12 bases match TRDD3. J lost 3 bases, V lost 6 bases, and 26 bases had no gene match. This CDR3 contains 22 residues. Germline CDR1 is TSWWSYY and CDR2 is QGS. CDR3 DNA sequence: TGTGCTCTTGGAGATTTCCCTTCTATGAGGGGGATACTGGGGGATACACCCGATAAACTCATCTTT. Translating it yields CALGDFPSMRGILGDTPDKLIF.

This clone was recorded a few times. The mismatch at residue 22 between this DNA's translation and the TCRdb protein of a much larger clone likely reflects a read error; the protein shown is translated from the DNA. CDR3 nucleotide sequence: TGTGCTCTTGGGGAACCTCGTTATGGGCTACTGGGGGATACGCCAATCCTATACACCGATAAACCCATCTTT. This translates into CALGEPRYGLLGDTPILYTDKPIF. V gene assignment gives TRDV1, but the J gene was left uncalled; the table's D call TRDD3 went unverified against the DNA. The CDR3 loop spans 24 amino acids. CDR1 and CDR2 from the germline V gene are TSWWSYY and QGS.

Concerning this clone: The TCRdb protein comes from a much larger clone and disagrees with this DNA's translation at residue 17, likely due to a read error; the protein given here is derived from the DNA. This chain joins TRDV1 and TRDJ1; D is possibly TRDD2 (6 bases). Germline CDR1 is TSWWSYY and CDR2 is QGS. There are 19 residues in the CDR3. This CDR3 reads CALGDPGLPDRSYTDKPIF. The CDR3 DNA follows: TGTGCTCTTGGGGATCCCGGCCTTCCGGATAGGTCGTACACCGATAAACCCATCTTT.

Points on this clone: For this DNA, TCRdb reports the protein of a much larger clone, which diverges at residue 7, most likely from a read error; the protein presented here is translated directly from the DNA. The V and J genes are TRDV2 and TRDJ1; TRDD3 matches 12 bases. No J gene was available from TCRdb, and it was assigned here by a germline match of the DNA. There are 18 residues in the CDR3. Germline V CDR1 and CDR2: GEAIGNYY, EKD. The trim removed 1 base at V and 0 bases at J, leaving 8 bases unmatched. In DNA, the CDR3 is TGTGCCTGTGACACTGGGTGCTGGGGGATACGGAACACCGATAAACTCATCTTT. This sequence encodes CACDTGCWGIRNTDKLIF.

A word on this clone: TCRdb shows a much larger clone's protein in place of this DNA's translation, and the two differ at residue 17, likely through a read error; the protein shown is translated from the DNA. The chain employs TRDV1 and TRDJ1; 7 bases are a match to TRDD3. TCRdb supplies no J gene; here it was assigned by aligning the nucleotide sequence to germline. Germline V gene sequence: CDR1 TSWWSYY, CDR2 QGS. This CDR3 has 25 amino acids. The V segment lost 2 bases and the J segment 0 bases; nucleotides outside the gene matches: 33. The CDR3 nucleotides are TGTGCTCTTGGGGAAAGGGTTCTGGGTTTCGGTCCTCCCGTACTGGGGAACCCCTACACCGATAAACTCATCTTT. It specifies CALGERVLGFGPPVLGNPYTDKLIF.

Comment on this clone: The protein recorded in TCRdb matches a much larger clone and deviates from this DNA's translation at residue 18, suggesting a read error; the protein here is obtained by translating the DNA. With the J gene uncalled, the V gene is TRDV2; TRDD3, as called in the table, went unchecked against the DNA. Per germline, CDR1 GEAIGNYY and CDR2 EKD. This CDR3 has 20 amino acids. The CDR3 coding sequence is TGTGCCTGTGACGCGACTGGGGGATCAGCTCGCTCCTGGGACACCCGACAGATATTTTTC. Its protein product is CACDATGGSARSWDTRQIFF.

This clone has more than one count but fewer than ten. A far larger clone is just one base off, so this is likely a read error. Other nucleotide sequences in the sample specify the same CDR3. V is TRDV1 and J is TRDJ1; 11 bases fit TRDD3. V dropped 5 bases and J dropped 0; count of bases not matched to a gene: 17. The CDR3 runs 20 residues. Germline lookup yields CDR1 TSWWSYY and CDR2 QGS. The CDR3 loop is CALGPIYWGISHPYTDKLIF. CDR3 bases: TGTGCTCTTGGGCCGATTTACTGGGGGATATCCCACCCATACACCGATAAACTCATCTTT.

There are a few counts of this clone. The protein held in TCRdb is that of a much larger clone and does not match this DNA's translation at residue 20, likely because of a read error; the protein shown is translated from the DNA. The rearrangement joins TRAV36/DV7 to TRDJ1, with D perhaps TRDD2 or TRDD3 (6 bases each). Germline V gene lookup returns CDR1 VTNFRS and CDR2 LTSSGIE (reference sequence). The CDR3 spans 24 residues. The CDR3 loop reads CAVEVQNPTPALMGVYMYTEKLIF. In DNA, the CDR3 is TGTGCTGTGGAGGTTCAGAATCCTACCCCGGCCTTGATGGGGGTCTATATGTACACCGAAAAACTCATCTTT.

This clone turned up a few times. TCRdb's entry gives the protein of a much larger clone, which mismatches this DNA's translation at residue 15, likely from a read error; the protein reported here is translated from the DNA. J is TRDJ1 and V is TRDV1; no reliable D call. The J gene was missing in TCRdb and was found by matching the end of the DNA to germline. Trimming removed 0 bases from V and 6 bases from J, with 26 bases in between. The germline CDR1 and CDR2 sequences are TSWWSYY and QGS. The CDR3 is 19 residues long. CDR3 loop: CALGELGKWWASRDNKLIF. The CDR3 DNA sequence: TGTGCTCTTGGGGAACTGGGAAAATGGTGGGCCTCCCGGGACAATAAACTCATCTTT.

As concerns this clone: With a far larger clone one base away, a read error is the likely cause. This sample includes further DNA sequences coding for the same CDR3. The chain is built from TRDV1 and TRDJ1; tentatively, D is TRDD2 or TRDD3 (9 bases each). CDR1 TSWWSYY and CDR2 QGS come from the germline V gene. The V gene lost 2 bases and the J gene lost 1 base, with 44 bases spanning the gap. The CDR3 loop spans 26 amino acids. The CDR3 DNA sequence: TGTGCTCTTGGGGAAGCGGGGCCTTCCTACGGGAGGAGCACTGGGGGACCCCGTTGGGTCACCGATAAACTCATCTTT. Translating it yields CALGEAGPSYGRSTGGPRWVTDKLIF.

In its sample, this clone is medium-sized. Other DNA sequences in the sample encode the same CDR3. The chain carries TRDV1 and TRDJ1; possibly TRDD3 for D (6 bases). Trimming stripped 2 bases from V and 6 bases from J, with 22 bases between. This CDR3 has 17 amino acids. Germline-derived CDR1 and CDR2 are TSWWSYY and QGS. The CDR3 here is CALGETLPLYWENKLIF. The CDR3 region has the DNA TGTGCTCTTGGGGAAACTCTCCCATTGTACTGGGAGAATAAACTCATCTTT.

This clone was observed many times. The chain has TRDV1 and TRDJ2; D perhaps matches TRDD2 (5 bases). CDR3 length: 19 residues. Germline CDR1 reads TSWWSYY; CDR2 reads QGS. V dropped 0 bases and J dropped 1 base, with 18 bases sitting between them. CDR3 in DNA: TGTGCTCTTGGGGAACTCTACCTACCTGTGGACGTTTTGACAGCACAACTCTTCTTT. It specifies CALGELYLPVDVLTAQLFF.

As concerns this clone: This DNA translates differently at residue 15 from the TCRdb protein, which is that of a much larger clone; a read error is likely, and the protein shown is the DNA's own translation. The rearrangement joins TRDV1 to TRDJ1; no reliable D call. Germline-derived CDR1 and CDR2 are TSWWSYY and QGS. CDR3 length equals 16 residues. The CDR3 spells CALGELIPQKEGKLTF. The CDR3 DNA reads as TGTGCTCTTGGGGAACTTATCCCCCAAAAGGAGGGTAAACTCACCTTT.

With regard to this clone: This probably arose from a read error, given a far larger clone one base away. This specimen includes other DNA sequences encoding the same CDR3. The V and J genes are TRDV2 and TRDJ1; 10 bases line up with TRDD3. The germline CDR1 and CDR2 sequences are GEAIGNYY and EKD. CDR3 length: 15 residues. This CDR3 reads CACDTDTGDTRKLIF. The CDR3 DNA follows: TGTGCCTGCGACACCGATACGGGGGATACGCGAAAACTCATCTTT.